This T cell receptor beta chain was recovered during a study of brain T cells in children with intractable seizures. V shed 1 base and J 4 bases; nucleotides not matched to a gene: 2. Germline loops: CDR1 SGHRS, CDR2 YFSETQ. This CDR3 has 14 amino acids. The table came from immunoSEQ multiplex PCR; TCRdb's copy has only in-frame clones and leaves some out. The sample has tens of thousands of clones; about 93% are singletons. Study conclusions and caveats: Absence of clones before surgery may stem from lower sequencing depth.

Details on this clone: Antigen: not known.

The chain carries TRBV5-1 and TRBJ1-5; TRBD1 matches 7 bases. The sequence was obtained from a boy younger than two with tuberous sclerosis and intractable seizures. The sequencing here drew on peripheral blood, taken at surgery. CDR3 coding DNA: TGCGCCAGCAGCTTGACAGGGGTTAATCAGCCCCAGCATTTT. It specifies CASSLTGVNQPQHF. The full variable domain, its missing parts supplied by reference TRBV5-1 and TRBJ1-5, is KAGVTQTPRYLIKTRGQQVTLSCSPISGHRSVSWYQQTPGQGLQFLFEYFSETQRNKGNFPGRFSGRQFSNSRSEMNVSTLELGDSALYLCASSLTGVNQPQHFGDGTRLSIL.